Presented here are 15 T cell receptor beta chains from one specimen sequenced in a study of tumor and adjacent non-tumor tissue in lung cancer. TCRbeta libraries were built with three rounds of nested PCR, modified from ARM-PCR. TCRdb analysed the multiplex PCR reads with MiXCR anew, one entry per CDR3 protein. The sample has about 86,000 distinct CDR3 sequences, around 80% seen once. No cell sorting was done before RNA was extracted from the tissue. Distant lung tissue was collected more than 3 cm away from the tumor edge. Sequenced: distant non-tumor lung tissue. These receptors originate from a woman aged 50 to 65 with non-small cell lung cancer.

Concerning this clonotype: At one end the junction does not follow the germline gene, possibly because of a read error. This chain's CDR3 is CSVGREEETHYF. The DNA for the CDR3 is TGTAGCGTTGGTCGGGAAGAAGAGACCCACTACTTC. V is TRBV29-1 and J is TRBJ2-5; maybe TRBD2 (5 bases). Germline V gene sequence: CDR1 SQVTM, CDR2 ANQGSEA. The CDR3 is made up of 12 amino acids.

This clonotype was found a few times. The conserved phenylalanine or tryptophan normally closing the CDR3 is absent here, so this likely arose from a read error. This sequence joins TRBV10-2 and TRBJ1-4, with D perhaps TRBD1 (5 bases). CDR1 and CDR2 (germline): WSHSY, SAAADI. This CDR3 has 12 residues. V was clipped by 10 bases and J by 5 bases, with 11 bases between them. The CDR3 loop reads CAMGRQNEKLFS. CDR3 nucleotides: TGCGCCATGGGCCGACAGAATGAAAAACTGTTTTCT.

Points on this clonotype: No conserved phenylalanine or tryptophan is present at the end of the CDR3, so a read error is the likely explanation. The V gene is TRBV11-3, the J gene TRBJ1-1, with 8 bases aligning to TRBD1. V dropped 9 bases and J dropped 0; count of bases not matched to a gene: 6. This CDR3 is built from 14 residues. Looked up from germline, CDR1 is SGHNT and CDR2 is YENEEA. In nucleotides, the CDR3 is TGTGCCAGTAGCCAGACAGGGGTGAACACTGAAGCTTTCTCT. Protein: CASSQTGVNTEAFS.

The sample holds many counts of this clonotype. The chain couples TRBV20-1 to TRBJ2-7, with a possible D match to TRBD2 (5 bases). Deletions cut 1 base from V and 1 base from J, with 8 bases between. The CDR3 loop spans 13 amino acids. Germline CDR1 reads DFQATT; CDR2 reads SNEGSKA (reference sequence). In DNA, the CDR3 is TGCAGTGCTAGAGGCGGGCAATCCTACGAGCAGTACTTC. Translated: CSARGGQSYEQYF.

This clonotype was seen ten or more times. The V call is TRBV12-3 or TRBV12-4, the J call TRBJ2-7, with no clear D. The V end was cut by 5 bases, the J end by 0 bases, with 11 bases between. The CDR3 has 14 residues. For the CDR3, the DNA is TGTGCCAGCAGTCCTTTCCATAGCTCCTACGAGCAGTACTTC. This codes for CASSPFHSSYEQYF.

In the case of this clonotype: This likely comes from a read error, as the CDR3 has no conserved phenylalanine or tryptophan at its end. The chain carries TRBV4-2 and TRBJ1-5; the D is unclear. The V end was cut by 0 bases, the J end by 3 bases, with 9 bases between. Per the germline V gene, CDR1 is LGHNA and CDR2 is YNFKEQ. This CDR3 is built from 15 residues. The CDR3 here is CASSQDLTINQPQHS. The DNA for the CDR3 is TGTGCCAGCAGCCAAGACCTCACAATCAATCAGCCCCAGCATTCT.

About this clonotype itself: The CDR3 carries no conserved terminal phenylalanine or tryptophan, so it likely arises from a read error. Because the CDR3's place on the DNA is in doubt, the DNA is left out and the CDR3 is given as listed by TCRdb. The rearrangement joins TRBV4-2 to TRBJ1-5. Germline values: CDR1 LGHNA, CDR2 YNFKEQ. The CDR3 extends over 15 residues, inclusive of both ends. CDR3 region: CASSQDHTSNQPHHS.

A note on this clonotype: A much larger clone sits a single nucleotide away, making a read error possible. The conserved final phenylalanine or tryptophan is absent from the CDR3, which likely points to a read error. The rearrangement links TRBV12-3 or TRBV12-4 to TRBJ2-7; 11 positions match TRBD2. V shed 7 bases and J 2 bases; nucleotides not matched to a gene: 7. The CDR3 contains 15 residues. CDR3 DNA: TGTGCCAGCACCCCCTCTAGCGGGGGGCCCTACGAGCAGTACCTC. Protein: CASTPSSGGPYEQYL.

Comment on this clonotype: The junction departs from germline at one end; a sequencing error may be responsible. The rearrangement uses TRBV5-1 and TRBJ2-2; the D gene is possibly TRBD2 (5 bases). Germline CDR1 SGHRS, CDR2 YFSETQ. The CDR3 runs 14 residues. In DNA, the CDR3 is TGCGCCAGCAGCTTGAACGGAAACACCGGGGAGCTGTTCTTT. This codes for CASSLNGNTGELFF.

This chain joins TRBV11-1 and TRBJ2-1; tentative D call: TRBD1 (6 bases). Trimming shortened V by 2 bases and J by 8 bases, and 13 bases separated the two germline ends. This CDR3 spans 14 amino acids. Looked up from germline, CDR1 is SGHAT and CDR2 is FQDESV (reference sequence). The CDR3 nucleotides are TGTGCCAGCAGCTTAAGTGGGGGCCGCTATGAGCAGTTCTTC. This codes for CASSLSGGRYEQFF.

In the case of this clonotype: Compared with germline, one end of the junction differs, possibly owing to a read error. The rearrangement joins TRBV12-3 or TRBV12-4 to TRBJ2-2; 8 bases line up with TRBD1. CDR3 length equals 16 residues. The CDR3 loop reads CASSLGTGTNTGELLF. Here the CDR3 DNA reads TGTGCCAGCAGTTTAGGGACAGGGACAAACACCGGAGAGCTGCTGTTT.

This clonotype has a handful of counts. Given the absence of the conserved phenylalanine or tryptophan at the CDR3 end, a read error is likely. The J gene is TRBJ2-1, the V gene TRBV29-1; 9 bases are a match to TRBD2. This CDR3 contains 14 residues. Per germline, CDR1 SQVTM and CDR2 ANQGSEA. Unmatched junction bases numbered 10, after V lost 5 bases and J lost 8 bases. For the CDR3, the DNA is TGCAGCGTTAGTCAAGCGGGAGGCCCCTATGAGCAGTTCTTA. Protein: CSVSQAGGPYEQFL.

The chain has TRBV6-1 and TRBJ1-2, with TRBD1 matching 7 bases. Germline values: CDR1 MNHNS, CDR2 SASEGT. After removal of 5 bases from V and 5 bases from J, the junction contained 8 bases not matched to a gene. The CDR3 has 14 residues. For the CDR3, the DNA is TGTGCCAGCAGTCGCCGTACAGGGGATTATGGCTACACCTTC. Translation gives CASSRRTGDYGYTF.

Concerning this clonotype: A much bigger clone sits one base away, suggesting this may be a read error. The gene calls are TRBV6-1 and TRBJ1-4, with 7 bases lining up with TRBD1. This CDR3 comprises 14 residues. The germline gives CDR1 MNHNS, CDR2 SASEGT. The CDR3 reads CANSERLLQGGLFF. As DNA, the CDR3 is TGTGCCAACAGTGAAAGGCTCCTCCAGGGGGGACTGTTTTTT.

Of note for this clonotype: The conserved final phenylalanine or tryptophan is absent from the CDR3, which likely points to a read error. The chain links TRBV6-6 to TRBJ1-5; the D gene is possibly TRBD1 (6 bases). Germline loops: CDR1 MNHNY, CDR2 SVGAGI (reference sequence). The CDR3 is made up of 15 amino acids. Trimming took off 7 bases at V and 1 base at J, with 14 bases between the two ends. The DNA of the CDR3 is TGTGCCAGCACTCCAGGGGACTCAAGCAATCAGCCCCAGCATATT. This translates into CASTPGDSSNQPQHI.